This T cell receptor beta chain emerged from a study of vaccination and CD4 T cells after COVID-19. Turning to the study itself: Median time from COVID diagnosis to post-COVID sampling was 101 days (35 to 161). Investigators took post-vaccine samples a median 72 days after dose two, within a range of 14 to 241.

This sample's treatment: roughly nine-day PBMC culture with coronavirus spike peptide pools or control peptides (ViraFEST assay). The Oncomine TCR Beta short-read assay generated sequence data from the DNA of cultured CD4+ T cells. TCRdb re-analysed the PCR reads in MiXCR, keeping a single row per CDR3 protein. The data hold 20,000 or so distinct CDR3 sequences, with around 50% observed a single time. The V gene lost 6 bases and the J gene lost 1 base, with 16 bases spanning the gap. Germline V gene data show CDR1 as MNHEY and CDR2 as SVGEGT. This CDR3 comprises 15 residues. This clonotype was counted only a few times. Its target is unknown.

This chain joins TRBV6-2 or TRBV6-3 and TRBJ2-7; D gene unclear. The receptor comes from a human donor who had recovered from COVID-19. Material for sequencing was CD4+ T cells from blood, cultured in vitro. The chain's CDR3 is CASRASVSLSYEQYF. The CDR3, as DNA: TGTGCCAGCAGGGCGAGCGTAAGCTTATCCTACGAGCAGTACTTC.